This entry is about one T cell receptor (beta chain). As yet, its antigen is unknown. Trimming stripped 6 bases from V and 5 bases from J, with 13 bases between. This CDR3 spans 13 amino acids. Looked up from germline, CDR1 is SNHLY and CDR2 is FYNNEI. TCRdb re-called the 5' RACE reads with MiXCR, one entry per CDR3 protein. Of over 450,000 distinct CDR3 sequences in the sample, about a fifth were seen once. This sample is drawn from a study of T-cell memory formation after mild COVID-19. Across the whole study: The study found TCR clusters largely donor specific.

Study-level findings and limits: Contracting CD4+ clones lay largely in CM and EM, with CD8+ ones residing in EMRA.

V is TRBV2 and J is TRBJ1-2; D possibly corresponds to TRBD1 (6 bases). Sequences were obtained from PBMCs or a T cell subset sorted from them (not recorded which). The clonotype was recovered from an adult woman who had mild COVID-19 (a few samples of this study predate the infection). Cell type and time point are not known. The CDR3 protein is CASRIQGYYGYTF. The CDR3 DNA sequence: TGTGCCAGCAGGATACAGGGATATTATGGCTACACCTTC.